Detailed here is one TCR beta chain. The antigen remains undetermined. The source of the sample is a study of OX40 agonist ivuxolimab in advanced cancers. As for the study in general: The mean age was about 57 years, ranging from 23 to 79, with around four fifths of participants male.

Findings and limits, study-wide: Those patients achieving a partial response at 0.1-3.0 mg/kg showed among the lowest clonal expansion. The CD4+ and CD8+ T cells in the blood had expanded clonally by week 6 at 0.1 to 3.0 mg/kg. More expanded clones were seen, on average, in CD8+ T cells than in CD4+.

The CDR3 runs 14 residues. V was shortened by 2 bases and J by 3 bases, with 10 bases between the two germline ends. The germline V gene encodes CDR1 SEHNR and CDR2 FQNEAQ (reference sequence). Sequenced by immunoSEQ multiplex PCR; TCRdb stores in-frame clones only, minus some. The sample yields tens of thousands of clones, over 80% seen once. Sample: CD4+ or CD8+ T cells sorted from blood, taken in a trial of the OX40 agonist ivuxolimab. This sequence joins TRBV7-9 and TRBJ1-2; D is undetermined. This TCR derives from an adult with an advanced solid tumor such as melanoma, head and neck, liver or kidney cancer. The CDR3 DNA reads as TGTGCCAGCAGCTTAAGTGGCACGGACTATGGCTACACCTTC. Translated, it gives CASSLSGTDYGYTF.